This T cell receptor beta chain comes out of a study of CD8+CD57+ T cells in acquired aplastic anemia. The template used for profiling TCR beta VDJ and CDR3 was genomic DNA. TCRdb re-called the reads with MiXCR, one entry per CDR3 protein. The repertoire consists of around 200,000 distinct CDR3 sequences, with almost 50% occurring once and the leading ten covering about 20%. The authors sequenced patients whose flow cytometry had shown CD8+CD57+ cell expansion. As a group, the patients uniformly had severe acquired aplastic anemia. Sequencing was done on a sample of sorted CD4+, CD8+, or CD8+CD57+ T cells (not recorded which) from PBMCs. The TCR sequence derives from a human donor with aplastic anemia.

Here the CDR3 DNA reads TGTGCCAGCAGCCAAGTAGGGGGGCCCACTGAAGCTTTCTTT. This translates into CASSQVGGPTEAFF. The V and J genes are TRBV14 and TRBJ1-1; D may be TRBD1 (6 bases). The CDR3 runs to 14 residues. Germline V CDR1 and CDR2: SGHDN, FVKESK. With 1 base removed from V and 4 bases from J, the gap between germline ends came to 10 bases.